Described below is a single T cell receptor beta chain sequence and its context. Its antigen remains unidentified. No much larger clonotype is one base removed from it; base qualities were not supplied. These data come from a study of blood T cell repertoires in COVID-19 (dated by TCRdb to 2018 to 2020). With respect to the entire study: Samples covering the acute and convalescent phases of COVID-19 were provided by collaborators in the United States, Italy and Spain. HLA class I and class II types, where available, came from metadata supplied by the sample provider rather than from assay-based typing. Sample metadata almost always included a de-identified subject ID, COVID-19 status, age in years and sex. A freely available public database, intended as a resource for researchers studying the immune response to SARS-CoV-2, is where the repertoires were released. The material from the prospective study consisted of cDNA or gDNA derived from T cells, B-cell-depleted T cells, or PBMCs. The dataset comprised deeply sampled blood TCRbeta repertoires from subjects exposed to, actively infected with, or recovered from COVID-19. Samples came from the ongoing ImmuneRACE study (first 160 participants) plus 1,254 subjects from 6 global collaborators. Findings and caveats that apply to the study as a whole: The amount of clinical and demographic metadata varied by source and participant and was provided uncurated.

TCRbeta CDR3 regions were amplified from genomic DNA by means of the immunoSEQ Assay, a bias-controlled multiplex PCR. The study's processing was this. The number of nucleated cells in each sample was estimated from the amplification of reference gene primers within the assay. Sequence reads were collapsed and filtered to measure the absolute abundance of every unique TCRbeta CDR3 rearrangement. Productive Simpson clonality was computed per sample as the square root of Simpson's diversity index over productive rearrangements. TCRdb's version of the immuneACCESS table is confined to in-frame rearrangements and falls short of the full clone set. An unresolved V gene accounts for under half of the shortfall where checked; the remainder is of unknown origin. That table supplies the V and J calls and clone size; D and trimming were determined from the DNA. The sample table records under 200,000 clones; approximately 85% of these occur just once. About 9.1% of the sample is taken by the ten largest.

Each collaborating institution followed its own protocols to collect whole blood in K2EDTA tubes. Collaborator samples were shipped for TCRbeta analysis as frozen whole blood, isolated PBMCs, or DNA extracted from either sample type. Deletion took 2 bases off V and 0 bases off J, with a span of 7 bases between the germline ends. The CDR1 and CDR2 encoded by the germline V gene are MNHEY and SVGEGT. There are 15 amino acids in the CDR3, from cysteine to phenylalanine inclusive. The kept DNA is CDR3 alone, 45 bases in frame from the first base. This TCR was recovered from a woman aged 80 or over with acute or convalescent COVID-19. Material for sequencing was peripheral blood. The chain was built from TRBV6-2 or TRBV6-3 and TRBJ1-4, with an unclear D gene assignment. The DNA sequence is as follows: TGTGCCAGCAGTTACGAGGTTGCAACTAATGAAAAACTGTTTTTT. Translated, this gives CASSYEVATNEKLFF.